Presented here are 23 T cell receptor beta chains from one specimen sequenced in a study of T-cell memory formation after mild COVID-19. MiXCR, applied by TCRdb to the 5' RACE reads, yields one record per CDR3 protein. The table has 120,000 or so distinct CDR3 sequences, roughly 6.2% seen once. The sequenced sample consisted of PBMCs or a T cell subset sorted from them (not recorded which). All receptors derive from an adult woman who had mild COVID-19 (a few samples of this study predate the infection). Cell type and time point are not known.

There are many counts of this clonotype. The genes are TRBV7-8 and TRBJ1-5; no reliable D call. Trimming took 4 bases from V and 0 from J, leaving 4 bases between them. Germline-derived CDR1 and CDR2 are SGHVS and FQNEAQ. The CDR3 is 13 residues long. In DNA form, the CDR3 reads TGTGCCAGCAGCTATAATAGCAATCAGCCCCAGCATTTT. It yields the protein CASSYNSNQPQHF. The entire variable domain, with the rest obtained from reference TRBV7-8 and TRBJ1-5, is as follows: GAGVSQSPRYKVAKRGQDVALRCDPISGHVSLFWYQQALGQGPEFLTYFQNEAQLDKSGLPSDRFFAERPEGSVSTLKIQRTQQEDSAVYLCASSYNSNQPQHFGDGTRLSIL.

V and J are TRBV5-6 and TRBJ1-1, with D hard to call. Germline CDR1 SGHDT, CDR2 YYEEEE. This CDR3 is 15 amino acids long. The V gene lost 1 base and the J gene lost 3 bases, with 13 bases spanning the gap. CDR3 region: CASSLIRVLDTEAFF. Written as DNA, the CDR3 is TGTGCCAGCAGCTTGATAAGGGTTCTGGACACTGAAGCTTTCTTT.

V gene TRBV20-1 combines with J gene TRBJ2-1, with D perhaps matching TRBD1 or TRBD2 (7 bases each). Deletions cut 1 base from V and 7 bases from J, with 17 bases between. CDR3 length: 15 amino acids. Germline lookup yields CDR1 DFQATT and CDR2 SNEGSKA (reference sequence). DNA for the CDR3: TGCAGTGCTAGAGTGGGAGGGGGCTTACAGAATGAGCAGTTCTTC. Translating it yields CSARVGGGLQNEQFF.

This clonotype appeared many times. This rearrangement joins TRBV7-3 to TRBJ2-1; D is undetermined. This CDR3 has 13 amino acids. Germline CDR1 reads SGHTA; CDR2 reads FQGTGA. The ends were cut back, 1 base at V and 5 bases at J, with 6 bases in the middle. CDR3 sequence (DNA): TGTGCCAGCAGCTTAATATACAACAATGAGCAGTTCTTC. Protein product: CASSLIYNNEQFF.

The chain links TRBV2 to TRBJ2-3; D uncertain. The V gene lost 4 bases and the J gene lost 0 bases, with 20 bases spanning the gap. This CDR3 has 18 residues. Per germline, CDR1 SNHLY and CDR2 FYNNEI. The CDR3 nucleotides are TGTGCCAGCAGTGGATATCCGACCTCAAACACTAGCACAGATACGCAGTATTTT. Translated: CASSGYPTSNTSTDTQYF.

This rearrangement joins TRBV20-1 to TRBJ2-1; tentatively, D is TRBD2 (5 bases). V gave up 3 bases and J gave up 0 bases, with 12 bases separating them. The CDR3 has 15 amino acids. Germline CDR1 DFQATT, CDR2 SNEGSKA (reference sequence). The CDR3 DNA is TGCAGTGCTAGTAGGAGCGGCTACTCCTACAATGAGCAGTTCTTC. Amino acids: CSASRSGYSYNEQFF.

The rearrangement uses TRBV12-3 or TRBV12-4 and TRBJ1-6, with TRBD1 as a possible D gene (6 bases). Trimming cost V 5 bases and J 8 bases, with 19 bases left between them. This CDR3 comprises 16 residues. CDR3 sequence (DNA): TGTGCCAGCAGTATCCGACAGGTTACCTTAGATTCACCCCTCCACTTT. It specifies CASSIRQVTLDSPLHF.

The V call is TRBV21-1, the J call TRBJ2-2; the table assigns TRBD2, which was not confirmed against the DNA. TRBV21-1 is a pseudogene. The CDR3 has 21 amino acids. The CDR3 DNA reads TGTGCCAGCAGCACAGACACCGGGACTAGCGGGGGCGAGACGAACACCGGGGAGCTGTTTTTT. Translating it yields CASSTDTGTSGGETNTGELFF.

This clonotype was seen a few times. The chain links TRBV5-1 to TRBJ1-1, with D perhaps matching TRBD1 (6 bases). The CDR3 spans 13 residues. V lost 6 bases to trimming and J lost 3 bases, with 12 bases between them. CDR1 and CDR2 from the germline V gene are SGHRS and YFSETQ. CDR3 nucleotide sequence: TGCGCCAGCACTCGATCAGGGGACACTGAAGCTTTCTTT. Protein sequence: CASTRSGDTEAFF.

The sample holds one count of this clonotype. Written as DNA, the CDR3 is TGTGCCAGCAGCAATGGGGACAGGGGGCCATCGTTAGGCTACACCTTC. This encodes CASSNGDRGPSLGYTF. The chain couples TRBV21-1 to TRBJ1-2; the DNA was not compared with TRBD1, the D call given in the table. TRBV21-1 is annotated as a pseudogene. This CDR3 has 16 amino acids.

This chain joins TRBV30 and TRBJ2-5; D ambiguous. Looked up from germline, CDR1 is GTSNPN and CDR2 is SVGIG (reference sequence). The CDR3 is 12 residues long. Trimming cost V 2 bases and J 1 base, with 5 bases left between them. CDR3 DNA sequence: TGTGCCTGGAGTCCTGGCCAAGAGACCCAGTACTTC. Translating gives CAWSPGQETQYF.

This clonotype was seen repeatedly, ten times or more. This chain joins TRBV10-3 and TRBJ2-7; 10 bases agree with TRBD1. V was clipped by 6 bases and J by 10 bases; unmatched bases: 6. Germline V gives CDR1 ENHRY, CDR2 SYGVKD. The CDR3 is 12 amino acids. In DNA, the CDR3 is TGTGCCATCAGAGGGACAGGGGCCCCACAGTACTTC. Translating it yields CAIRGTGAPQYF.

This clonotype occurred many times. The CDR3 region is CASSPRGTSSYNEQFF. CDR3 DNA: TGTGCCAGCAGCCCCCGGGGCACGAGCTCCTACAATGAGCAGTTCTTC. The chain combines TRBV7-6 with TRBJ2-1; D possibly matches TRBD1 or TRBD2 (5 bases each). CDR1 and CDR2 from the germline V gene are SGHVS and FNYEAQ. V gave up 5 bases and J gave up 0 bases, with 14 bases separating them. The CDR3 length is 16 residues.

This clonotype turned up a few times. The rearrangement uses TRBV6-2 or TRBV6-3 and TRBJ2-1; TRBD2 agrees at 7 bases. V lost 4 bases, J lost 8 bases, and 8 bases stayed unmatched. The CDR3 has 14 amino acids. Germline V gene lookup returns CDR1 MNHEY and CDR2 SVGEGT. CDR3 loop: CASSLGGSADEQFF. The DNA for the CDR3 is TGTGCCAGCAGTTTGGGCGGGAGCGCGGATGAGCAGTTCTTC.

At least ten counts were recorded for this clonotype. The chain joins TRBV20-1 to TRBJ1-5; the match to TRBD1 covers 7 bases. The CDR3 sequence is 14 residues long. V lost 5 bases and J lost 6; bases outside the gene matches: 10. The germline gives CDR1 DFQATT, CDR2 SNEGSKA (reference sequence). CDR3 coding DNA: TGCAGTGCTGAAGGGGGCGCGGGGCGTCAGCCCCAGCATTTT. It is translated as CSAEGGAGRQPQHF.

This clonotype was counted at least ten times. The J gene is TRBJ1-1, the V gene TRBV6-5; D call uncertain. Trimming cost V 6 bases and J 4 bases, with 18 bases left between them. The germline V gene has CDR1 MNHEY and CDR2 SVGAGI. This CDR3 contains 15 residues. This CDR3 reads CASSPAPLEPTEAFF. The DNA for the CDR3 is TGTGCCAGCAGCCCCGCCCCCCTGGAGCCCACTGAAGCTTTCTTT.

V usage is TRBV4-1 and J usage is TRBJ2-5, with a tentative D call TRBD2 (5 bases). This CDR3 contains 14 residues. The ends were cut back, 0 bases at V and 5 bases at J, with 10 bases in the middle. Germline V lookup: CDR1 MGHRA, CDR2 YSYEKL. In DNA form, the CDR3 reads TGCGCCAGCAGCCAAGAGCAGCGCGGGGAGACCCAGTACTTC. Translation gives CASSQEQRGETQYF.

The chain employs TRBV12-3 or TRBV12-4 and TRBJ1-1; D is perhaps TRBD1 (6 bases). Trimming took 8 bases from V and 5 from J, leaving 21 bases between them. The CDR3 sequence is 15 residues long. For the CDR3, the DNA is TGTGCCAGCCAAGTCGGGGGGCCTGGCGGGACTGAAGCTTTCTTT. Translated: CASQVGGPGGTEAFF.

The gene calls are TRBV20-1 and TRBJ2-1; 8 bases fit TRBD1. With V trimmed by 3 bases and J by 6 bases, 19 bases remained unmatched. The length of the CDR3 is 18 residues. Germline CDR1 and CDR2: DFQATT and SNEGSKA (reference sequence). CDR3 protein: CSASQVTGGIGLRNEQFF. In nucleotides, the CDR3 is TGCAGTGCTAGCCAAGTCACAGGGGGGATAGGGTTGCGCAATGAGCAGTTCTTC.

The rearrangement links TRBV11-3 to TRBJ2-7; weak D call: TRBD2 (5 bases). Germline CDR1 SGHNT, CDR2 YENEEA. The CDR3 is 15 amino acids. Trimming shortened V by 2 bases and J by 2 bases, and 13 bases separated the two germline ends. CDR3 protein: CASSLNGMPPYEQYF. In DNA, the CDR3 is TGTGCCAGCAGCTTAAACGGGATGCCACCCTACGAGCAGTACTTC.

This clonotype has ten or more counts. The chain employs TRBV6-5 and TRBJ2-7; D may match TRBD1 or TRBD2 (5 bases each). This CDR3 contains 13 residues. V lost 2 bases to trimming and J lost 7 bases, with 12 bases between them. Germline loops: CDR1 MNHEY, CDR2 SVGAGI. The CDR3 bases are TGTGCCAGCAGTTACGCCGGGACGCCTGAGCAGTACTTC. This sequence encodes CASSYAGTPEQYF.

The V gene is TRBV13, the J gene TRBJ2-3, with 9 nucleotides matching TRBD1. V lost 6 bases, J lost 6 bases, and 10 bases stayed unmatched. This CDR3 region has 15 residues. CDR1 is PRHDT, CDR2 FYEKMQ, per germline (reference sequence). CDR3 sequence: CASRPGTGSLDTQYF. The CDR3 DNA reads as TGTGCCAGCAGGCCCGGGACAGGGTCTCTGGATACGCAGTATTTT.

This clonotype came up a few times. The rearrangement links TRBV11-1 to TRBJ1-1; 8 bases are shared with TRBD1. J was trimmed by 4 bases and V by 3 bases; bases with no gene match: 7. Germline values: CDR1 SGHAT, CDR2 FQDESV (reference sequence). The CDR3 extends over 15 amino acids. This CDR3 is CASSFTGGSGTEAFF. The CDR3 DNA reads TGTGCCAGCAGCTTTACAGGGGGATCGGGCACTGAAGCTTTCTTT. Complete variable domain (other parts from reference TRBV11-1 and TRBJ1-1): EAEVAQSPRYKITEKSQAVAFWCDPISGHATLYWYRQILGQGPELLVQFQDESVVDDSQLPKDRFSAERLKGVDSTLKIQPAELGDSAMYLCASSFTGGSGTEAFFGQGTRLTVV.